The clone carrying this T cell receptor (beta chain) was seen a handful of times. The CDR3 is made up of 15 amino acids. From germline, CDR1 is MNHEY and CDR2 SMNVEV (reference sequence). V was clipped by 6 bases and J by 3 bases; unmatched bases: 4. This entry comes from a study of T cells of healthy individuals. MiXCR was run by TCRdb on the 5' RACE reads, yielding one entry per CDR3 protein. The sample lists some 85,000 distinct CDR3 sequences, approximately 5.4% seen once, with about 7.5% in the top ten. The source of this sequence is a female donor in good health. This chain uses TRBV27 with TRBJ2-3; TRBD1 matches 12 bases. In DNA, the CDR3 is TGTGCCAGCAGGGGACAGGGGGCAAGGACAGATACGCAGTATTTT. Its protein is CASRGQGARTDTQYF.